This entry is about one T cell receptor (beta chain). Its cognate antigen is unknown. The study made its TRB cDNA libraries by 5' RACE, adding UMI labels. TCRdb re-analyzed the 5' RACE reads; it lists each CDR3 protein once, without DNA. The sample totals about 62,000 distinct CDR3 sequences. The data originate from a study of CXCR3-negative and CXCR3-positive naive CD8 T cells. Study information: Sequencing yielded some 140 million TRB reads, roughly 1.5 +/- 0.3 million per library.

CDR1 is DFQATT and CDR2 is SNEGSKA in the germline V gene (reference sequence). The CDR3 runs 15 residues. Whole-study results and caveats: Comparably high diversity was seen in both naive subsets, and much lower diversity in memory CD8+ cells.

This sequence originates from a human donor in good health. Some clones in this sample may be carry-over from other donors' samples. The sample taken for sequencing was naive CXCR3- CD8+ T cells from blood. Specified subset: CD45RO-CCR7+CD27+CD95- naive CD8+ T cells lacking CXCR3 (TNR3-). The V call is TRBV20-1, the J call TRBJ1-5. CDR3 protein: CSASGFGGVGQPQHF.